The T cell receptor beta chain described here comes from a study of blood T cell repertoires in COVID-19. The wider study: Samples of COVID-19 (acute and convalescent) were obtained from the United States, Italy and Spain.

Trimming cost V 6 bases and J 0 bases, with 13 bases left between them. The CDR3 is 15 amino acids. Germline V gives CDR1 LNHDA, CDR2 SQIVND (reference sequence). Membership in each cohort depended on participant-reported clinical history. The authors' processing: Counts of nucleated cells, estimated from reference gene primer amplification, were obtained. Sequenced by immunoSEQ multiplex PCR; TCRdb stores in-frame clones only, minus some. V, J and clone size are taken as reported in that table, and D and trimming were inferred from the DNA itself. The sample lists 200,000 or so clones; 88% were seen once.

The clonotype originates from a woman between 40 and 55 years old with acute COVID-19. V is TRBV19 and J is TRBJ2-3; tentatively, D is TRBD1 (5 bases). The sequenced material came from PBMCs or T cells enriched from blood (not recorded which). In DNA, the CDR3 is TGTGCCAGTAGCAAAAGGACACCCAGCACAGATACGCAGTATTTT. Translating gives CASSKRTPSTDTQYF.